A selection of T cell receptor beta chains follows, all from one sample in a study of radiotherapy plus CTLA-4 blockade in lung cancer. Assay used: immunoSEQ multiplex PCR; TCRdb lists only in-frame clones, some missing. The sample yields roughly 120,000 clones, around 75% seen once. The sample was peripheral blood, taken from a patient treated with radiotherapy plus ipilimumab. These receptor sequences come from a human donor with non-small cell lung cancer who had a partial response to radiotherapy plus ipilimumab. Both conserved end residues are part of each CDR3. A D gene is named only where the DNA matches it firmly. Clone sizes are given selectively: once, few, many, or a class where the clone is expanded.

TRBV4-1	TRBD1	.	TRBJ1-2	CASSYTGGVSDGYTF	TGCGCCAGCAGCTACACAGGGGGCGTTTCTGATGGCTACACCTTC
TRBV7-3	.	few	TRBJ2-3	CASSFGGTADTQYF	TGTGCCAGCAGCTTTGGGGGGACGGCAGATACGCAGTATTTT
TRBV6-5	.	.	TRBJ2-1	CASSTRGNEQFF	TGTGCCAGCAGCACGCGGGGTAATGAGCAGTTCTTC
TRBV27	TRBD2	few	TRBJ2-1	CASSIGGSRRNEQFF	TGTGCCAGCAGTATTGGCGGGAGTCGTCGGAATGAGCAGTTCTTC
TRBV5-1	TRBD1	.	TRBJ1-1	CASSATGGGMNTEAFF	TGCGCCAGCAGCGCAACAGGGGGTGGGATGAACACTGAAGCTTTCTTT
TRBV6-1	.	once	TRBJ2-5	CASSGRAGETQYF	TGTGCCAGCAGTGGCAGGGCAGGGGAGACCCAGTACTTC
TRBV9	TRBD2	few	TRBJ2-3	CASSKGLAGGDTQYF	TGTGCCAGCAGCAAGGGACTAGCGGGAGGAGATACGCAGTATTTT
TRBV19	TRBD1	.	TRBJ2-1	CASSPWGGTGGFVDNEQFF	TGTGCCAGTAGCCCATGGGGGGGGACAGGGGGGTTCGTGGACAATGAGCAGTTCTTC
TRBV28	.	.	TRBJ1-1	CASSGAQGYDTEAFF	TGTGCCAGCAGTGGTGCACAGGGTTATGACACTGAAGCTTTCTTT
TRBV4-3	TRBD1	.	TRBJ1-1	CASSQDPVTGADTEAFF	TGCGCCAGCAGCCAAGATCCGGTTACAGGGGCGGACACTGAAGCTTTCTTT
TRBV4-2	TRBD2	once	TRBJ2-1	CASSSSGNPYNEQLF	TGTGCCAGCTCGTCCAGCGGGAACCCCTACAATGAGCAGCTCTTC
TRBV9	.	.	TRBJ1-1	CASSSQTVTEAFF	TGTGCCAGCAGCTCCCAAACAGTAACTGAAGCTTTCTTT
TRBV19	TRBD2	.	TRBJ2-1	CASSTPGLAGLNEQFF	TGTGCCAGTAGTACCCCGGGACTAGCGGGTCTCAATGAGCAGTTCTTC
TRBV5-1	TRBD1	few	TRBJ2-7	CASTNTGASYEQYF	TGCGCCAGCACCAATACAGGGGCGTCCTACGAGCAGTACTTC
TRBV7-8	TRBD2	.	TRBJ2-7	CASSLLPSGSSYEQYF	TGTGCCAGCAGCCTCCTCCCTAGCGGGAGTTCCTACGAGCAGTACTTC
TRBV6-4	TRBD2	few	TRBJ2-4	CASSDSSGRSSLAKNIQYF	TGTGCCAGCAGTGACTCGAGCGGGAGGTCCTCCCTAGCCAAAAACATTCAGTACTTC
TRBV7-2	TRBD2	.	TRBJ2-1	CASSHGRGSGNYNEQFF	TGTGCCAGCAGCCACGGACGGGGGAGCGGGAACTACAATGAGCAGTTCTTC
TRBV5-1	.	.	TRBJ2-6	CASSVNRAHGANVLTF	TGCGCCAGCAGTGTTAACAGGGCACATGGGGCCAACGTCCTGACTTTC
TRBV6-6	.	.	TRBJ1-5	CASSYLDQPQHF	TGTGCCAGCAGTTATCTCGATCAGCCCCAGCATTTT
TRBV5-6	TRBD2	once	TRBJ2-3	CASSWGRLAGVKDTQYF	TGTGCCAGCAGCTGGGGGAGACTAGCGGGAGTAAAAGATACGCAGTATTTT
TRBV28	TRBD2	few	TRBJ2-1	CASSLNFRGSPQFF	TGTGCCAGCAGTTTAAATTTCCGCGGGAGCCCCCAGTTCTTC
TRBV7-9	.	.	TRBJ1-1	CASSLHDSPVEAFF	TGTGCCAGCAGCTTACATGACAGCCCTGTTGAAGCTTTCTTT
TRBV5-1	TRBD2	.	TRBJ2-2	CASSYRLAQSGELFF	TGCGCCAGCAGCTACCGACTAGCACAGTCCGGGGAGCTGTTTTTT
TRBV11-3	.	.	TRBJ2-5	CASSQGTKETQYF	TGTGCCAGCAGCCAGGGGACAAAAGAGACCCAGTACTTC
TRBV4-2	TRBD1	.	TRBJ1-5	CASSREQGADQPQHF	TGTGCCAGCAGCCGAGAACAGGGGGCTGATCAGCCCCAGCATTTT
TRBV5-4	TRBD1	once	TRBJ2-7	CASSTGTATRGEQYF	TGTGCCAGCAGCACCGGGACAGCCACGCGCGGCGAGCAGTACTTC
TRBV28	TRBD2	.	TRBJ2-2	CASSRTSGRRTGELFF	TGTGCCAGCAGCCGTACTAGCGGGAGACGGACCGGGGAGCTGTTTTTT
TRBV5-4	.	.	TRBJ2-3	CASSLAGGEADTQYF	TGTGCCAGCAGCTTGGCCGGGGGTGAGGCAGATACGCAGTATTTT
TRBV19	TRBD2	.	TRBJ2-3	CASSPTLASGRTDTQYF	TGTGCCAGTAGTCCAACCCTAGCTAGCGGGAGAACAGATACGCAGTATTTT
TRBV5-4	TRBD1	.	TRBJ1-1	CASSPRQGVDTEAFF	TGTGCCAGCAGCCCGAGACAGGGGGTCGACACTGAAGCTTTCTTT
TRBV29-1	.	.	TRBJ2-2	CSVEGRTGTGELFF	TGCAGCGTTGAGGGTCGGACGGGGACCGGGGAGCTGTTTTTT
TRBV9	TRBD1	few	TRBJ2-1	CASSEQGQTYNEQFF	TGTGCCAGCAGCGAGCAGGGACAGACCTACAATGAGCAGTTCTTC
TRBV5-1	.	few	TRBJ1-1	CASSLGDKLGTEAFF	TGCGCCAGCAGCTTGGGGGACAAGTTAGGCACTGAAGCTTTCTTT
TRBV10-3	TRBD1	.	TRBJ2-1	CAIRDSGTGLKNEQFF	TGTGCCATCAGGGATTCCGGGACAGGGCTTAAAAATGAGCAGTTCTTC
TRBV19	TRBD1	.	TRBJ1-1	CASIDMGQSEAFF	TGTGCCAGTATCGACATGGGACAGTCTGAAGCTTTCTTT
TRBV19	TRBD1	.	TRBJ2-5	CASSIVFGQGSEETQYF	TGTGCCAGTAGTATAGTTTTTGGACAGGGGTCGGAAGAGACCCAGTACTTC
TRBV10-3	TRBD1	.	TRBJ1-5	CAISGTGSNQPQHF	TGTGCCATCAGTGGGACAGGTAGCAATCAGCCCCAGCATTTT
TRBV4-1	TRBD1	.	TRBJ2-2	CASSRRLGTGGSTGELFF	TGCGCCAGCAGCAGACGTCTCGGGACAGGGGGATCCACCGGGGAGCTGTTTTTT
TRBV10-3	.	few	TRBJ2-7	CATAASYEQYF	TGTGCCACCGCGGCCTCCTACGAGCAGTACTTC
TRBV19	TRBD2	.	TRBJ2-1	CASIRLAGGYNEQFF	TGTGCCAGTATCCGACTAGCGGGGGGATACAATGAGCAGTTCTTC
TRBV5-1	.	.	TRBJ2-5	CASSFAGVKETQYF	TGCGCCAGCAGCTTCGCAGGGGTCAAAGAGACCCAGTACTTC
TRBV10-3	.	.	TRBJ2-5	CAISDPLQPQGPETQYF	TGTGCCATCAGTGATCCCCTCCAGCCCCAGGGGCCGGAGACCCAGTACTTC
TRBV7-9	.	few	TRBJ2-7	CASSLGGWGGLYEQYF	TGTGCCAGCAGCTTAGGAGGATGGGGGGGGCTCTACGAGCAGTACTTC
TRBV19	TRBD2	.	TRBJ2-1	CASSLQGLAGGIEQFF	TGTGCCAGTAGTCTCCAGGGACTAGCGGGAGGGATTGAGCAGTTCTTC
TRBV9	.	.	TRBJ2-2	CASSVVGAFTGELFF	TGTGCCAGCAGCGTAGTGGGGGCTTTCACCGGGGAGCTGTTTTTT
TRBV6-1	TRBD1	.	TRBJ1-5	CASSWGQGNQPQHF	TGTGCCAGCAGTTGGGGACAGGGGAATCAGCCCCAGCATTTT
TRBV30	TRBD2	.	TRBJ2-3	CAWSLQGLAVQGTQYF	TGTGCCTGGAGTCTCCAGGGTCTAGCGGTCCAGGGTACGCAGTATTTT
TRBV7-6	.	.	TRBJ1-1	CASSSARESQAFF	TGTGCCAGCAGCTCCGCGCGGGAGTCGCAAGCTTTCTTT